The 9 T cell receptor beta chains listed next were all sequenced from one sample in a study of blood T cell repertoires in COVID-19. Clones were sequenced by immunoSEQ multiplex PCR, and TCRdb holds only the in-frame ones, with some missing. The profile covers some 150,000 clones, with 80% appearing a single time and 10% to 15% taken by the ten largest. Sequenced material: peripheral blood. The receptors come from a man in his sixties with active or convalescent COVID-19.

The chain joins TRBV7-9 to TRBJ2-1; 9 nucleotides line up with TRBD1. Germline CDR1 reads SEHNR; CDR2 reads FQNEAQ (reference sequence). V lost 5 bases, J lost 7 bases, and 9 bases stayed unmatched. The CDR3 sequence is 15 residues long. This CDR3 is CASSAPGQGQNEQFF. The DNA of the CDR3 is TGTGCCAGCAGCGCTCCGGGACAGGGCCAAAATGAGCAGTTCTTC.

The chain couples TRBV6-5 to TRBJ2-1; 11 bases fit TRBD2. V lost 5 bases to trimming and J lost 4 bases; unmatched junction nucleotides: 4. The CDR3 is made up of 15 amino acids. Germline CDR1 MNHEY, CDR2 SVGAGI. CDR3 bases: TGTGCCAGCAGTCAGGGACTAGCGGAATACAATGAGCAGTTCTTC. Translation gives CASSQGLAEYNEQFF.

The chain recombines TRBV11-2 with TRBJ2-3, with 7 bases matching TRBD2. There are 13 residues in the CDR3. CDR1 is SGHAT, CDR2 FQNNGV, per germline. J gave up 8 bases and V 5 bases, and 7 bases lay outside the gene matches. CDR3 coding DNA: TGTGCCAGCAGCGCCAGCCCGGGGGGTACGCAGTATTTT. Its translation: CASSASPGGTQYF.

The V gene is TRBV7-3, the J gene TRBJ2-1; TRBD1 aligns across 7 bases. The CDR3 sequence is 12 residues long. V lost 5 bases and J lost 6; bases outside the gene matches: 1. Per germline, CDR1 SGHTA and CDR2 FQGTGA. The CDR3 here is CASSPGGNEQFF. The CDR3 region has the DNA TGTGCCAGCAGCCCAGGGGGCAATGAGCAGTTCTTC.

This clone was detected only once. The CDR3 sequence is CSGYGGRGDTQYF. The CDR3 DNA follows: TGCAGCGGTTATGGGGGGAGAGGAGATACGCAGTATTTT. The rearrangement joins TRBV29-1 to TRBJ2-3, with D perhaps matching TRBD2 (6 bases). This CDR3 spans 13 amino acids. Trimming cost V 7 bases and J 5 bases, with 16 bases left between them. Germline V lookup: CDR1 SQVTM, CDR2 ANQGSEA.

The J gene is TRBJ2-5, the V gene TRBV4-3; 7 bases are a match to TRBD1. Germline-derived CDR1 and CDR2 are LGHNA and YSLEER. This CDR3 spans 15 amino acids. V shed 1 base and J 4 bases; nucleotides not matched to a gene: 6. The CDR3: CASSQGQGWGETQYF. The CDR3 nucleotides read TGCGCCAGCAGCCAAGGACAGGGATGGGGAGAGACCCAGTACTTC.

V is TRBV1 and J is TRBJ2-2; TRBD2 reflects the table's D call only, with no check against the DNA. TRBV1 is listed as a pseudogene. CDR3 length equals 18 residues. The CDR3 DNA is TGCACCAGCAGCCAAGTTTCTAGCGGGAAAGAATACACCGGGGAGCTGTTTTTT. Translation gives CTSSQVSSGKEYTGELFF.

Remarks on this clone: This may stem from a read error, because a much larger clone lies one nucleotide away. V gene TRBV6-2 or TRBV6-3 combines with J gene TRBJ2-7; 8 bases are shared with TRBD1. The CDR3 covers 12 residues. Germline CDR1 reads MNHEY; CDR2 reads SVGEGT. As DNA, the CDR3 is TGTACCAGCAGCCTTACAGGGGGCGAGCAGTACTTC. Protein sequence: CTSSLTGGEQYF.

The chain carries TRBV7-6 and TRBJ2-7; no clear D. CDR1 and CDR2 from the germline V gene are SGHVS and FNYEAQ. CDR3 size: 11 residues. The V and J ends lost 1 base and 7 bases respectively, with 5 bases between them. Here the CDR3 reads CASSLVGEQYF. The DNA of the CDR3 is TGTGCCAGCAGCTTAGTCGGTGAGCAGTACTTC. Filled out from reference TRBV7-6 and TRBJ2-7, the complete variable domain reads GAGVSQSPRYKVTKRGQDVALRCDPISGHVSLYWYRQALGQGPEFLTYFNYEAQQDKSGLPNDRFSAERPEGSISTLTIQRTEQRDSAMYRCASSLVGEQYFGPGTRLTVT.